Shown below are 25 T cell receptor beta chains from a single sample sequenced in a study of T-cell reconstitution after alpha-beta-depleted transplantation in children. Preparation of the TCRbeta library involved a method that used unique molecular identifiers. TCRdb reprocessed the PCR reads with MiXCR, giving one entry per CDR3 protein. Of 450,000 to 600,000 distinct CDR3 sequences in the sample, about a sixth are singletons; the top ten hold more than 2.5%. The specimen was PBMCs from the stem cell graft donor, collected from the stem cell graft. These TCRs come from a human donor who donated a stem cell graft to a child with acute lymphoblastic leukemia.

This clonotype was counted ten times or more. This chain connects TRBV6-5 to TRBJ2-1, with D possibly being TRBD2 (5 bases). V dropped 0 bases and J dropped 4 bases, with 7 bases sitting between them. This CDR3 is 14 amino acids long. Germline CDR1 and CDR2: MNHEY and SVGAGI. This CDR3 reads CASSYSEGYNEQFF. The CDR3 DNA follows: TGTGCCAGCAGTTACTCCGAGGGATACAATGAGCAGTTCTTC.

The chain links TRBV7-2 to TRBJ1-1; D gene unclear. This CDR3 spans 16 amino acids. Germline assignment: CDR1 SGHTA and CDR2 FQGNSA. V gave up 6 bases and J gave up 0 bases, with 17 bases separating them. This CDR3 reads CASSYGPYTLNTEAFF. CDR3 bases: TGTGCCAGCAGTTATGGACCCTACACATTGAACACTGAAGCTTTCTTT.

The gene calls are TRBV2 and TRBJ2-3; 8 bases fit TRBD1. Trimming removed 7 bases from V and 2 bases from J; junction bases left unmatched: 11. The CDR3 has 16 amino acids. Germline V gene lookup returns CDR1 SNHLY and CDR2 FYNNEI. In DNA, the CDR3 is TGTGCCAGCAATCAGGAGGGACAGGAAAACACAGATACGCAGTATTTT. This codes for CASNQEGQENTDTQYF. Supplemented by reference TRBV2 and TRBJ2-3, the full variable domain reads EPEVTQTPSHQVTQMGQEVILRCVPISNHLYFYWYRQILGQKVEFLVSFYNNEISEKSEIFDDQFSVERPDGSNFTLKIRSTKLEDSAMYFCASNQEGQENTDTQYFGPGTRLTVL.

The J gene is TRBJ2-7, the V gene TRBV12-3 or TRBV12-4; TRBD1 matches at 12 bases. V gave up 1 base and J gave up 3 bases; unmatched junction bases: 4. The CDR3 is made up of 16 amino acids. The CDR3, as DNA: TGTGCCAGCAGTTTAGGAGGGACAGGGGGCAACTACGAGCAGTACTTC. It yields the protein CASSLGGTGGNYEQYF.

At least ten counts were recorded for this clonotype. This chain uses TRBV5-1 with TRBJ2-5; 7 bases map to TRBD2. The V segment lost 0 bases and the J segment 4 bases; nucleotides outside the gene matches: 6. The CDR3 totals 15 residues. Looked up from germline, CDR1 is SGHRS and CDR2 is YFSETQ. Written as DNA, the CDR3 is TGCGCCAGCAGCTTGGTCGCGGGAGCTCGAGAGACCCAGTACTTC. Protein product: CASSLVAGARETQYF.

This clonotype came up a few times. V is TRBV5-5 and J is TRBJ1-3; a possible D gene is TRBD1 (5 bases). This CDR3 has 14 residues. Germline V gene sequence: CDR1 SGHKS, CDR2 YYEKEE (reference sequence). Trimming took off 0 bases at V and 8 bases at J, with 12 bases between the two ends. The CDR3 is CASSLESGSDTIYF. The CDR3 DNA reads TGTGCCAGCAGCTTGGAATCAGGGTCGGACACCATATATTTT.

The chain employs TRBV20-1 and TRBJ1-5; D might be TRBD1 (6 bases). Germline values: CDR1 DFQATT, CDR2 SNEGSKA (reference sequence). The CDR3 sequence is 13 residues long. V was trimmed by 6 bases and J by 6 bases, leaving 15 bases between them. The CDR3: CSASRGGGQPQHF. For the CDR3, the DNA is TGCAGTGCGAGCAGGGGAGGAGGTCAGCCCCAGCATTTT.

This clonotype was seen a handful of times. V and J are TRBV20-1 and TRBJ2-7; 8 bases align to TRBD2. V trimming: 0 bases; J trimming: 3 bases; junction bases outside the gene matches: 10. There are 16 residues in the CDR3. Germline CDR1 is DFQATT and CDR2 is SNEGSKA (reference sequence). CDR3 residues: CSARDASGLAGYEQYF. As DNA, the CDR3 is TGCAGTGCTAGAGATGCCTCCGGACTAGCAGGCTACGAGCAGTACTTC.

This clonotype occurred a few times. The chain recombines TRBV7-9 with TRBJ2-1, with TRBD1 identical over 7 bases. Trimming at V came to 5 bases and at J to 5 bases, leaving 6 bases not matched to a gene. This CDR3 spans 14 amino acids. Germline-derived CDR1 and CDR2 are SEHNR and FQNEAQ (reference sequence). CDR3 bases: TGTGCCAGCAGCCTCCCGGGACAGAACAATGAGCAGTTCTTC. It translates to CASSLPGQNNEQFF. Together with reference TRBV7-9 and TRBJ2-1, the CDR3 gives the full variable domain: DTGVSQNPRHKITKRGQNVTFRCDPISEHNRLYWYRQTLGQGPEFLTYFQNEAQLEKSRLLSDRFSAERPKGSFSTLEIQRTEQGDSAMYLCASSLPGQNNEQFFGPGTRLTVL.

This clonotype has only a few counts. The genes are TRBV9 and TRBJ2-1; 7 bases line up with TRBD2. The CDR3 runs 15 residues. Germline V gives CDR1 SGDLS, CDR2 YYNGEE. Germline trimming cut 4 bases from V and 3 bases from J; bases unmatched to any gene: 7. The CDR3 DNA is TGTGCCAGCAGCCCGCGGGAGTCCCTCTACAATGAGCAGTTCTTC. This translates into CASSPRESLYNEQFF.

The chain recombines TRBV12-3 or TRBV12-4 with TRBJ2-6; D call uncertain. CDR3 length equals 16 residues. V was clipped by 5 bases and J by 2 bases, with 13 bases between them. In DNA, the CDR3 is TGTGCCAGCAGTGCCGGACGGCTGACTGGGGCCAACGTCCTGACTTTC. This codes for CASSAGRLTGANVLTF.

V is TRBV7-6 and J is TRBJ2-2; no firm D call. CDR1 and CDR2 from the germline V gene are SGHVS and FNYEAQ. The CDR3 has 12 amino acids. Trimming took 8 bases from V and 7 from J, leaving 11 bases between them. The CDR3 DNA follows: TGTGCCAGCGCCCTCGGAATCGGGGAGCTGTTTTTT. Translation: CASALGIGELFF.

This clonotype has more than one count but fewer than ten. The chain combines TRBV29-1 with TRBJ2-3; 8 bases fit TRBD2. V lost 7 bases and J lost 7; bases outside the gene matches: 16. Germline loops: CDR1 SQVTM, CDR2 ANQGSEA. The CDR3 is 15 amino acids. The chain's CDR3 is CSAFIERESGNTQYF. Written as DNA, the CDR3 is TGCAGCGCTTTTATTGAGCGGGAGAGCGGCAATACGCAGTATTTT.

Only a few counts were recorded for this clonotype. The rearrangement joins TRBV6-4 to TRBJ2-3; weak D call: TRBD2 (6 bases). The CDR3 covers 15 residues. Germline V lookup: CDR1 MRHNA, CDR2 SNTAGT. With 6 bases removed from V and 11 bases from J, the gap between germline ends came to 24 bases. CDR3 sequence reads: CASSKPLAGSLKQYF. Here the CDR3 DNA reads TGTGCCAGCAGCAAACCCTTGGCGGGATCCCTTAAGCAGTATTTT.

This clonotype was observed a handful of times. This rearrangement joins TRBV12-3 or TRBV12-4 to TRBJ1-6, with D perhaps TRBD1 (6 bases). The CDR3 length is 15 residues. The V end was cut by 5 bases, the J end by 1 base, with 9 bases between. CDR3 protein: CASSPQGSYNSPLHF. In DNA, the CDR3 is TGTGCCAGCAGTCCACAGGGTTCCTATAATTCACCCCTCCACTTT.

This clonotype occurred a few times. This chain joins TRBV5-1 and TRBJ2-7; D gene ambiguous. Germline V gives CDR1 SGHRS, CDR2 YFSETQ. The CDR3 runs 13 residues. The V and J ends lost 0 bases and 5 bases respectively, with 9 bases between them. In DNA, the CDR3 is TGCGCCAGCAGCTTGGGACAATCGGACGAGCAGTACTTC. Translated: CASSLGQSDEQYF.

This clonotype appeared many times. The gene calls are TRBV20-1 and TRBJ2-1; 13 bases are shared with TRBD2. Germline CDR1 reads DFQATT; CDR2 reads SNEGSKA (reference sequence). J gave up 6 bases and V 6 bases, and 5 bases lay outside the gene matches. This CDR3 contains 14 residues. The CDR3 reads CSAPTSGRLNEQFF. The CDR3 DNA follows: TGCAGTGCCCCGACTAGCGGGAGGCTCAATGAGCAGTTCTTC.

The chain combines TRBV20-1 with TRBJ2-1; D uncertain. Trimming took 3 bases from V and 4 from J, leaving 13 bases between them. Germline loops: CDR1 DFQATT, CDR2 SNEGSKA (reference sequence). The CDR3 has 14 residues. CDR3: CSARYVDAYNEQFF. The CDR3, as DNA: TGCAGTGCTAGGTATGTCGACGCGTACAATGAGCAGTTCTTC.

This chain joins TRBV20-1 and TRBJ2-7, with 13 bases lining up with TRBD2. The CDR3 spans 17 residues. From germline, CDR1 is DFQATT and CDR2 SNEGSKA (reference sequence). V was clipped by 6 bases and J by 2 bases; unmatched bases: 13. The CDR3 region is CSAKRLAGGLRAYEQYF. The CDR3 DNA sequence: TGCAGTGCAAAGAGACTAGCGGGAGGTCTCAGGGCCTACGAGCAGTACTTC.

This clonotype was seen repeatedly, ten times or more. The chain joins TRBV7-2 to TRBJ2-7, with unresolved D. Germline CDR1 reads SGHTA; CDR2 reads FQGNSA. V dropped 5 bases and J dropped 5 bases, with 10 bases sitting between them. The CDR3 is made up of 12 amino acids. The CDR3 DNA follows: TGTGCCAGCAGCCCGACCATCCACGAGCAGTACTTC. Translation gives CASSPTIHEQYF.

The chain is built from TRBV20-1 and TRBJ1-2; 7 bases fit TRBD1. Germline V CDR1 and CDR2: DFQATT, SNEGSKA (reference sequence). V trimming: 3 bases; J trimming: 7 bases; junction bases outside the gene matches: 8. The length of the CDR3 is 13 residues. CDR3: CSASQGQDVGYTF. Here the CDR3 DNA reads TGCAGTGCTAGTCAAGGACAGGATGTTGGCTACACCTTC.

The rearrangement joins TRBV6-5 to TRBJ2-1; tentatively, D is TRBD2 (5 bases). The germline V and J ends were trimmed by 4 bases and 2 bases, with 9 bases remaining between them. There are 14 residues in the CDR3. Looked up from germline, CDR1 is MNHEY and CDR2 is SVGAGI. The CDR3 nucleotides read TGTGCCAGCAGTTTCGAGCGGACCTACAATGAGCAGTTCTTC. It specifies CASSFERTYNEQFF.

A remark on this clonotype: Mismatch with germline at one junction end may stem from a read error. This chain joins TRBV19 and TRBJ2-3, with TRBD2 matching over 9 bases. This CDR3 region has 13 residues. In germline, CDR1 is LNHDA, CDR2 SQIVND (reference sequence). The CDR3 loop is CASSGTSTDTQFF. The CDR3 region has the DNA TGTGCCAGTTCCGGGACTAGCACAGATACGCAGTTTTTT.

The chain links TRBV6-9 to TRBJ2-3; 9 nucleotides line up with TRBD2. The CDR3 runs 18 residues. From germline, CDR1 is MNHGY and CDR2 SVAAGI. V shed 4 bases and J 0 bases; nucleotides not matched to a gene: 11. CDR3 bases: TGTGCCAGCAGTTCGGCTAGCGGGGATTATTATAGCACAGATACGCAGTATTTT. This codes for CASSSASGDYYSTDTQYF.

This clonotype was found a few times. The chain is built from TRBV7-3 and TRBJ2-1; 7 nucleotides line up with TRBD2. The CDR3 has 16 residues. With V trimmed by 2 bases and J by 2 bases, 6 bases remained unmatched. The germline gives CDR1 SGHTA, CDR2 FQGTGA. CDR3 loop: CASSLGPAGPYNEQFF. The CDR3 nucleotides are TGTGCCAGCAGCTTAGGTCCAGCGGGGCCCTACAATGAGCAGTTCTTC.